This T cell receptor (beta chain) emerged from a study of blood T cell repertoires in COVID-19. Looking at the study overall: The United States, Italy and Spain were the sources of the acute and convalescent COVID-19 samples. The analysed material was cDNA or gDNA that came from T cells, B-cell-depleted T cells, or PBMCs.

V was clipped by 4 bases and J by 1 base, with 7 bases between them. Germline assignment: CDR1 SGHVS and CDR2 FNYEAQ. This CDR3 has 13 amino acids. Assay used: immunoSEQ multiplex PCR; TCRdb lists only in-frame clones, some missing. The data show 200,000 or so clones, about 87% seen once. This TCR was recovered from a young man with COVID-19, enrolled during active disease. This chain uses TRBV7-6 with TRBJ1-1, with a possible D match to TRBD1 (5 bases). Sequencing used peripheral blood. The DNA for the CDR3 is TGTGCCAGCAGCTCGGGGGGGAACACTGAAGCTTTCTTT. Translated, it gives CASSSGGNTEAFF.